What follows describes a single T cell receptor (beta chain). Libraries of TCR beta came from iRepertoire HTBI primers plus Arm-PCR of CDR3 regions. TCRdb re-derived calls from the multiplex PCR reads in MiXCR, one entry per CDR3 protein. The sample has under 500,000 distinct CDR3 sequences, roughly 20% seen once. The sample's time point: persistent/refractory GD, antithyroid drugs over 5 years with positive TRAb. RNA from PBMCs was the source of the TCR library. The data derive from a study of regulatory T cells in long-lasting Graves disease. The CDR3 consists of 12 residues. V was shortened by 3 bases and J by 4 bases, with 9 bases between the two germline ends. The germline gives CDR1 DFQATT, CDR2 SNEGSKA (reference sequence).

V gene TRBV20-1 combines with J gene TRBJ1-1; no firm D call. The source is a female donor with Graves disease. Sequencing was performed on peripheral blood mononuclear cells (PBMCs), taken when the disease was refractory, from a patient treated with antithyroid drugs. CDR3 DNA: TGCAGTGCTAGTTGGGGTTTCACTGAAGCTTTCTTT. It translates to CSASWGFTEAFF.